A selection of T cell receptor beta chains follows, all from one sample in a study of beta chain features in type 1 diabetes. TCRdb keeps only in-frame clones here, not all; method: immunoSEQ multiplex PCR. The table has just over 600,000 clones, about a sixth seen once. The sample was naive CD4+ T cells from blood. Receptors were obtained from a man aged 18 to 30 in good health. CDR3s include the opening cysteine and the closing phenylalanine or tryptophan. A D gene is named only where the DNA matches it firmly. Expanded clones get a size class; other rows say once, few or many, or leave the size out.

V: TRBV5-1
size: -
D: TRBD2
J: TRBJ2-5
CDR3: CASSLGLAGGQETQYF
DNA: TGCGCCAGCAGCTTGGGACTAGCGGGAGGTCAAGAGACCCAGTACTTC

V: TRBV5-1
size: -
D: TRBD2
J: TRBJ2-7
CDR3: CASSSGTSGIYEQYF
DNA: TGCGCCAGCAGCTCCGGGACTAGCGGGATCTACGAGCAGTACTTC

V: TRBV5-1
size: few
D: TRBD1
J: TRBJ2-2
CDR3: CASSLGTANTGELFF
DNA: TGCGCCAGCAGCTTAGGGACAGCAAACACCGGGGAGCTGTTTTTT

V: TRBV30
size: few
D: TRBD1
J: TRBJ2-7
CDR3: CAWTADRHYEQYF
DNA: TGTGCCTGGACCGCGGACAGGCATTACGAGCAGTACTTC

V: TRBV29-1
size: few
D: -
J: TRBJ1-3
CDR3: CSVGYSGNTIYF
DNA: TGCAGCGTGGGATACTCTGGAAACACCATATATTTT

V: TRBV21-1
size: few
D: -
J: TRBJ2-7
CDR3: CASSQIKQGRGLAGTLTYEQYF
DNA: TGTGCCAGCAGCCAAATTAAACAGGGACGGGGACTAGCGGGGACCCTTACCTACGAGCAGTACTTC

V: TRBV2
size: -
D: -
J: TRBJ1-6
CDR3: CASSEALRYSPLHF
DNA: TGTGCCAGCAGTGAAGCACTACGATATTCACCCCTCCACTTT

V: TRBV7-3
size: -
D: TRBD1
J: TRBJ2-6
CDR3: CASSSSRTGGRSGANVLTF
DNA: TGTGCCAGCAGCTCCTCGAGGACAGGGGGCCGCTCTGGGGCCAACGTCCTGACTTTC

V: TRBV21-1
size: -
D: -
J: TRBJ2-7
CDR3: CASSTPGTGGDEQYF
DNA: TGTGCCAGCAGCACTCCCGGGACAGGGGGCGACGAGCAGTACTTC

V: TRBV4-2
size: -
D: -
J: TRBJ1-4
CDR3: CASSQAGAATNEKLFF
DNA: TGTGCCAGCAGCCAAGCGGGAGCAGCAACTAATGAAAAACTGTTTTTT

V: TRBV27
size: -
D: -
J: TRBJ1-1
CDR3: CASSLSGRTEAFF
DNA: TGTGCCAGCAGTCTGTCCGGGCGGACCGAAGCTTTCTTT

V: TRBV14
size: few
D: TRBD2
J: TRBJ2-3
CDR3: CASSQTTSGRAGNTQYF
DNA: TGTGCCAGCAGTCAGACGACTAGCGGGAGGGCCGGGAATACGCAGTATTTT

V: TRBV4-2
size: -
D: -
J: TRBJ2-7
CDR3: CASSQYRATYEQYF
DNA: TGTGCCAGCAGCCAATACAGGGCAACCTACGAGCAGTACTTC

V: TRBV18
size: -
D: -
J: TRBJ1-1
CDR3: CASSPIRAENTEAFF
DNA: TGTGCCAGCTCACCAATAAGGGCAGAGAACACTGAAGCTTTCTTT

V: TRBV27
size: -
D: -
J: TRBJ1-1
CDR3: CASRLGVGTEAFF
DNA: TGTGCCAGCAGGTTAGGGGTGGGCACTGAAGCTTTCTTT

V: TRBV5-1
size: -
D: -
J: TRBJ2-7
CDR3: CASSLNTYPYEQYF
DNA: TGCGCCAGCAGCTTGAATACCTACCCCTACGAGCAGTACTTC

V: TRBV9
size: -
D: -
J: TRBJ1-5
CDR3: CASSVGKGQPQHF
DNA: TGTGCCAGCAGCGTAGGAAAAGGTCAGCCCCAGCATTTT

V: TRBV18
size: -
D: -
J: TRBJ2-5
CDR3: CASSPQRAETQYF
DNA: TGTGCCAGCTCTCCTCAGCGGGCGGAGACCCAGTACTTC

V: TRBV7-7
size: few
D: TRBD2
J: TRBJ2-2
CDR3: CASSLIGGSGNTGELFF
DNA: TGTGCCAGCAGCTTAATTGGCGGGAGCGGCAACACCGGGGAGCTGTTTTTT

V: TRBV19
size: -
D: -
J: TRBJ1-3
CDR3: CASRPYSGNTIYF
DNA: TGTGCCAGTAGGCCATACTCAGGAAACACCATATATTTT

V: TRBV5-4
size: -
D: TRBD1
J: TRBJ2-7
CDR3: CASRRQGAHEQYF
DNA: TGTGCCAGCAGGAGACAGGGGGCACACGAGCAGTACTTC

V: TRBV6-5
size: -
D: -
J: TRBJ2-1
CDR3: CASSSGTNYNEQFF
DNA: TGTGCCAGCAGTTCGGGGACGAATTACAATGAGCAGTTCTTC

V: TRBV9
size: -
D: TRBD1
J: TRBJ1-5
CDR3: CASSGGQGAYQPQHF
DNA: TGTGCCAGCAGCGGAGGACAGGGGGCATATCAGCCCCAGCATTTT